The text below deals with one T cell receptor (beta chain). In the authors' methods: Amplification from reference gene primers served as the basis for estimated nucleated cell counts. Libraries were prepared by immunoSEQ multiplex PCR; TCRdb keeps only in-frame clonotypes and omits some of them. V and J calls and clone size follow that table, whereas D and trimming were derived from the DNA. Among about 390,000 clones listed, around 87% were seen once. The data stem from a study of blood T cell repertoires in COVID-19. As for the study in general: The analysed material was cDNA or gDNA that came from T cells, B-cell-depleted T cells, or PBMCs.

With 0 bases clipped from V and 3 bases from J, the junction kept 1 base outside the gene matches. In germline, CDR1 is GTSNPN, CDR2 SVGIG (reference sequence). There are 16 residues in the CDR3. Sequenced material: PBMCs or T cells enriched from blood (not recorded which). This TCR derives from a woman aged 45-60 years who had recovered from COVID-19. V gene TRBV30 combines with J gene TRBJ2-5, with 16 bases lining up with TRBD2. The CDR3 DNA is TGTGCCTGGAGTGTGGGACTAGCGGGGGGGGAAGAGACCCAGTACTTC. Translating it yields CAWSVGLAGGEETQYF.